The clone carrying this T cell receptor (beta chain) is labeled medium-sized. What it recognizes is unknown. This sample is drawn from a study of vaccination and CD4 T cells after COVID-19. Study-level information: Samples taken post-COVID came a median 101 days after diagnosis, ranging from 35 to 161. Cultures acting as controls obtained a CEFX pool, an HIV-1 Nef pool, or no peptide. Study-wide points: Convalescent patients' median share of reactive clones seen only post-vaccination was approximately 90%.

The ends were cut back, 3 bases at V and 0 bases at J, with 15 bases in the middle. Germline V gene lookup returns CDR1 DFQATT and CDR2 SNEGSKA (reference sequence). CDR3 length: 15 residues. At the Johns Hopkins FTIC core, DNA taken from cultured CD4+ T cells was sequenced by way of the Oncomine TCR Beta short-read assay. TCRdb ran MiXCR on the PCR reads and lists one entry per CDR3 protein. The table has about 11,000 distinct CDR3 sequences, 40% to 45% seen once. Treatment in this sample: roughly ten-day PBMC culture with coronavirus spike peptide pools or control peptides (ViraFEST assay). ViraFEST relied on peptide pools to expand antigen-specific T cells; the TCRs were sequenced afterward.

The chain is built from TRBV20-1 and TRBJ2-7; no firm D call. This sequence originates from a human donor who had recovered from COVID-19. The sample taken for sequencing was CD4+ T cells from blood, cultured in vitro. DNA of the CDR3: TGCAGTGCTAGGAAGGGTCAGCGAAGCTCCTACGAGCAGTACTTC. Its protein product is CSARKGQRSSYEQYF.